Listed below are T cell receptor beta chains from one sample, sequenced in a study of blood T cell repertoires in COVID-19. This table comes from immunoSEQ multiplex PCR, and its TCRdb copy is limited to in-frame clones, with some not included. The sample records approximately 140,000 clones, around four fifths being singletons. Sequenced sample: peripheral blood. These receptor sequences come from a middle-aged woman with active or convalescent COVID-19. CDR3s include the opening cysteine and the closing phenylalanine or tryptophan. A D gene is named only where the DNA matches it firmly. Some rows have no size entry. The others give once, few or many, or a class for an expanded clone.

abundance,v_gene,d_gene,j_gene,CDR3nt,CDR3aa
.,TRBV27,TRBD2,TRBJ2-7,TGTGCCAGCAGTTCTAGCGGGTTTCACGACGAGCAGTACTTC,CASSSSGFHDEQYF
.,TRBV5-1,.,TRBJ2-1,TGCGCCAGCAGCTTCCCCAGCGAGCCTAAGCTCGGTGAGCAGTTCTTC,CASSFPSEPKLGEQFF
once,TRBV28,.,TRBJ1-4,TGTGCCAGCAGATTAACAATACTCAGGGAAAAACTGTTTTTT,CASRLTILREKLFF
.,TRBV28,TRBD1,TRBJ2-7,TGTGCCAGCAGTGCACCCGGGACAGGGTCCTACGAGCAGTACTTC,CASSAPGTGSYEQYF
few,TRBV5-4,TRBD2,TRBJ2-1,TGTGCCAGCAGCCCTGGACTAGCGGGAGAAGTCTACAATGAGCAGTTCTTC,CASSPGLAGEVYNEQFF
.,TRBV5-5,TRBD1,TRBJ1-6,TGTGCCAGCAGCCGTGACAGGGTCTATAATTCACCCCTCCACTTT,CASSRDRVYNSPLHF
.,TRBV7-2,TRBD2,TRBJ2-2,TGTGCCAGCAGCGCCGGGACTAGTTTGACCGGGGAGCTGTTTTTT,CASSAGTSLTGELFF
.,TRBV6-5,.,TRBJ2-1,TGTGCCAGCAGTTACCAGGTGACGGTCTACAATGAGCAGTTCTTC,CASSYQVTVYNEQFF
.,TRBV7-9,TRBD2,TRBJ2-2,TGTGCCAGCAGCTTATCGCGGGGGAGCGTCACCGGGGAGCTGTTTTTT,CASSLSRGSVTGELFF
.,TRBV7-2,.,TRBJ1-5,TGTGCCAGCAGCTTAGAGAGGGCCGCGATAAATCAGCCCCAGCATTTT,CASSLERAAINQPQHF
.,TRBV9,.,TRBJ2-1,TGTGCCAGCAGCACGGGACTTAAGGATGAGCAGTTCTTC,CASSTGLKDEQFF
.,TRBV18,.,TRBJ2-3,TGTGCCAGCTCACTGGGCCCTTCCACAGATACGCAGTATTTT,CASSLGPSTDTQYF
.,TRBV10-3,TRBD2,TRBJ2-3,TGTGCCAGCGGGAGTAGCCCAGATACGCAGTATTTT,CASGSSPDTQYF
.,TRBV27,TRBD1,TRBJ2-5,TGTGCCAGCAGTAGGGACAGCCAAGAGACCCAGTACTTC,CASSRDSQETQYF
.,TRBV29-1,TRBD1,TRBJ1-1,TGCAGCGCCCGGACAGGGAAGGGTGAAGCTTTCTTT,CSARTGKGEAFF
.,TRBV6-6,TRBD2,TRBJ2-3,TGTGCCAGCAGCCCAAGGAAGGGAGGGGTCACAGATACGCAGTATTTT,CASSPRKGGVTDTQYF
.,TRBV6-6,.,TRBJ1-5,TGTGCCAGCAGTTACTACTCTATTAGCAATCAGCCCCAGCATTTT,CASSYYSISNQPQHF
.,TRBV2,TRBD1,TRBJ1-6,TGTGCCAGCAGACAGGGGAACTATAATTCACCCCTCCACTTT,CASRQGNYNSPLHF
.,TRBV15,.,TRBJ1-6,TGTGCCACCAGCAGTCTTAATTCACCCCTCCACTTT,CATSSLNSPLHF
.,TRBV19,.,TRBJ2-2,TGTGCCAGTAGTGTCCGGACAGTCTGGGGGGAGCTGTTTTTT,CASSVRTVWGELFF
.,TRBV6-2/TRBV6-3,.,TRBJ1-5,TGTGCCAGCAGTCCACACGGGGGCAATCAGCCCCAGCATTTT,CASSPHGGNQPQHF
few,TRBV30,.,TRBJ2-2,TGTGCCTGGAGTGTACTTTATGATAGGGAGCTGTTTTTT,CAWSVLYDRELFF
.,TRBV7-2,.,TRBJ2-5,TGTGCCAGCAGCTTAGCTCCAACAGGGCGGGAGACCCAGTACTTC,CASSLAPTGRETQYF
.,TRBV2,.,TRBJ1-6,TGTGCCAGCAGTGGGTCCGGGACACCAAATTCACCCCTCCACTTT,CASSGSGTPNSPLHF
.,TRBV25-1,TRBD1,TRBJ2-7,TGTGCCAGCAGTGCCGCCGGGACAGGCCTTTCCTACGAGCAGTACTTC,CASSAAGTGLSYEQYF
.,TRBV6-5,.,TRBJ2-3,TGTGCCAGCAGACGGGACTTCACAGATACGCAGTATTTT,CASRRDFTDTQYF
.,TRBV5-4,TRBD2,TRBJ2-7,TGTGCCAGCAGCTTGGGAGCGGGGGTTTTTTTAAACGAGCAGTACTTC,CASSLGAGVFLNEQYF
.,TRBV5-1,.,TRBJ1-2,TGCGCCAGCAGCTTGGTTGCCGGTGAAGTAGGCTACACCTTC,CASSLVAGEVGYTF
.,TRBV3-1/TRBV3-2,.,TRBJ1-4,TGTGCCAGCAGCCAGCGGGATAGGGCACGAGAAAAACTGTTTTTT,CASSQRDRAREKLFF
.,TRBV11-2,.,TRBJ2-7,TGTGCCAGCAGCTTAGGCAGTAACTACGAGCAGTACTTC,CASSLGSNYEQYF
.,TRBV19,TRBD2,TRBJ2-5,TGTGCCAGTAGCGTCCTAGGACTAGCGGGAGCCTCTCTCTACTTC,CASSVLGLAGASLYF
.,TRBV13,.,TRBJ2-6,TGTGCCAGCAGCCTACAGGGACCTGGGGCCAACGTCCTGACTTTC,CASSLQGPGANVLTF
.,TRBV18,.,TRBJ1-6,TGTGCCAGCTCACCACCTGCCACCACGGTTGGTAGCTCCTATAATTCACCCCTCCACTTT,CASSPPATTVGSSYNSPLHF
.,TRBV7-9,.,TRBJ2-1,TGTGCCAGCAGCCCTCCCTGGGGGACCGGGGGCAATGAGCAGTTCTTC,CASSPPWGTGGNEQFF
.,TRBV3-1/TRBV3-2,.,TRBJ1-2,TGTGCCAGCAGCCAAGCCTGGGGAGGGCCCGACTATGGCTACACCTTC,CASSQAWGGPDYGYTF
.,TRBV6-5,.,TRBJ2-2,TGTGCCAGCAGTTATCTGGGGGGCACCGGGGAGCTGTTTTTT,CASSYLGGTGELFF
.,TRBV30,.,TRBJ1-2,TGTGCCTGGAGTGTTCTCGTCCGACTGGATGGCTACACCTTC,CAWSVLVRLDGYTF
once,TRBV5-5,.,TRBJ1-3,TGTGCCAGCAGCTTGGAACAGCACTCTGGAAACACCATATATTTT,CASSLEQHSGNTIYF
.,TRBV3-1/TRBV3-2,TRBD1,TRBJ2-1,TGTGCCAGCAGACTGGACAGGGCGGGCTACAATGAGCAGTTCTTC,CASRLDRAGYNEQFF
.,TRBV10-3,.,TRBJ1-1,TGTGCCATCAGTTACAGGGACGACACTGAAGCTTTCTTT,CAISYRDDTEAFF
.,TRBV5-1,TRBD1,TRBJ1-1,TGCGCCAGCAGCTTGGAAAGGGGGCGGAACACTGAAGCTTTCTTT,CASSLERGRNTEAFF
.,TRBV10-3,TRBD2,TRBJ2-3,TGTGCCATCAGTGAGCCCCGAGCGGGAGGAACAGATACGCAGTATTTT,CAISEPRAGGTDTQYF
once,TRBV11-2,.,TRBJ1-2,TGTGCCAGCAGCGAGGGAATGGGCGGCTACACCTTC,CASSEGMGGYTF
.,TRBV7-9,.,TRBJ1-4,TGTGCCAGCAGCTTAGTTGGGCAGGGATATGCAACTAATGAAAAACTGTTTTTT,CASSLVGQGYATNEKLFF
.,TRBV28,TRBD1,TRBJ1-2,TGTGCCAGCACCTCGGGACAGGACTATGGCTACACCTTC,CASTSGQDYGYTF
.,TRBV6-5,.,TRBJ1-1,TGTGCCAGCAGTCTCGGGACACCGAACACTGAAGCTTTCTTT,CASSLGTPNTEAFF
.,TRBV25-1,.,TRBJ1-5,TGTGCCAGCAGTGAAACGGGGTACAATCAGCCCCAGCATTTT,CASSETGYNQPQHF
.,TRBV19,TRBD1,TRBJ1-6,TGTGCCAGTAGTGGACCGGGACAGGGGATTTCATCCCTCCACTTT,CASSGPGQGISSLHF
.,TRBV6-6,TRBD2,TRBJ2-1,TGTGCCAGCACCTTACCTAGGACTAGCGGGGACAATGAGCAGTTCTTC,CASTLPRTSGDNEQFF
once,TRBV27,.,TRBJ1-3,TGTGCCAGCAGTTTATCGTCTAGAGGGTCTGGAAACACCATATATTTT,CASSLSSRGSGNTIYF
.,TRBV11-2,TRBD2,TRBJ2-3,TGTGCCAGCAGCCACAGCGGGGGAGTTAGCACAGATACGCAGTATTTT,CASSHSGGVSTDTQYF
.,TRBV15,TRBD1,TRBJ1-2,TGTGCCACCAGCAGAGTAATCGGGACAGGGAGCGGCTACACCTTC,CATSRVIGTGSGYTF
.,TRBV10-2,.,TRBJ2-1,TGCGCCAGCAGTGGAAATCACAGGGTCACAATTGGTAATGAGCAGTTCTTC,CASSGNHRVTIGNEQFF
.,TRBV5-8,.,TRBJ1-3,TGTGCCAGCAGACCCCCAGGGCTCCTCACTGGAAACACCATATATTTT,CASRPPGLLTGNTIYF
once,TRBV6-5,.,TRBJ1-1,TGTGCCAGCAGTTCCCCGGGGGGAGTAGCTTTCTTT,CASSSPGGVAFF
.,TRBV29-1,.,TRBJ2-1,TGCAGCGTTGATCCCAACAGGGGGGGATTTTTAGTGGAGCAGTTCTTC,CSVDPNRGGFLVEQFF
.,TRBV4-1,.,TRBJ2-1,TGCGCCAGCAGTCAAGCTATAAGAGGGGAGCAGTTCTTC,CASSQAIRGEQFF
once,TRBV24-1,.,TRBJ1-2,TGTGCCACCAGTGATCCATCCTCCGTCGGGGGGGAGCGCTACACCTTC,CATSDPSSVGGERYTF
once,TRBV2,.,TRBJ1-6,TGTGCCAGCAGTGGGCAGGATAATTCACCCCTCCACTTT,CASSGQDNSPLHF